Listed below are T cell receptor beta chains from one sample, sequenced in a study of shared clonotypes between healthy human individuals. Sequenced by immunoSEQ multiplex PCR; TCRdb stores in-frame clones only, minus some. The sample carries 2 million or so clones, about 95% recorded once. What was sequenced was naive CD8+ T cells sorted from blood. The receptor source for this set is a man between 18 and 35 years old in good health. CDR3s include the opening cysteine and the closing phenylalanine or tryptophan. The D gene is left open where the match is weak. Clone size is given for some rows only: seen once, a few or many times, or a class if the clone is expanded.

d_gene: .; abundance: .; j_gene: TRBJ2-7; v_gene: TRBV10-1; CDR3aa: CASSPTGNEQYF; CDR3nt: TGCGCCAGCAGCCCAACAGGGAACGAGCAGTACTTC
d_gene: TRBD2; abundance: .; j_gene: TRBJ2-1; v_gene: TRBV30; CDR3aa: CAREGGTRGNEQFF; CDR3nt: TGTGCCCGAGAAGGCGGGACTAGAGGCAATGAGCAGTTCTTC
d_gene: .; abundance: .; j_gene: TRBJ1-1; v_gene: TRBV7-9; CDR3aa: CASSLTGHSNTEAFF; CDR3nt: TGTGCCAGCAGCTTGACGGGACATTCGAACACTGAAGCTTTCTTT
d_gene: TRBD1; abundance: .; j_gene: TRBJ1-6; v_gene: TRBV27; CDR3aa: CASSSAGTGNSPLHF; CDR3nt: TGTGCCAGCAGTTCCGCCGGGACAGGCAATTCACCCCTCCACTTT
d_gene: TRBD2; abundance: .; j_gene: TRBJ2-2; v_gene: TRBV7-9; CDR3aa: CASRVFAGENTGELFF; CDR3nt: TGTGCCAGCAGAGTATTTGCGGGAGAGAACACCGGGGAGCTGTTTTTT
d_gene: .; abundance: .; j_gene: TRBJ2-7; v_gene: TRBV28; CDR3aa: CASSLTGSGDEQYF; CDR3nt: TGTGCCAGCAGTTTAACGGGTTCGGGGGACGAGCAGTACTTC
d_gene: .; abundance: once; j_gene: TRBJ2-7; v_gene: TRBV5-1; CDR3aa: CASSFGGIYEQYF; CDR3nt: TGCGCCAGCAGCTTCGGCGGGATTTACGAGCAGTACTTC
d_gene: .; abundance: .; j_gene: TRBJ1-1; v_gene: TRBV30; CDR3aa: CAWSDRVNTEAFF; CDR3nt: TGTGCCTGGAGTGACAGGGTGAACACTGAAGCTTTCTTT
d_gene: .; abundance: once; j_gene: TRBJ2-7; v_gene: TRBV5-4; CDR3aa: CASSLPGTTYEQYF; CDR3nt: TGTGCCAGCAGCTTGCCGGGTACGACCTACGAGCAGTACTTC
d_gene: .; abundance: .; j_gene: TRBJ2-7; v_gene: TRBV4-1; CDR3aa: CASSPAYSYEQYF; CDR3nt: TGCGCCAGCAGCCCAGCGTACTCCTACGAGCAGTACTTC
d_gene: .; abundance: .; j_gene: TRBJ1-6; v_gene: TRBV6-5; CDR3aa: CASSGDMASPLHF; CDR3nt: TGTGCCAGCAGTGGAGACATGGCATCACCCCTCCACTTT
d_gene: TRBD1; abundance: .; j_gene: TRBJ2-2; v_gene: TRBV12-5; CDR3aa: CASGPTGTTNTGELFF; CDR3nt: TGTGCTAGTGGCCCGACAGGGACAACGAACACCGGGGAGCTGTTTTTT
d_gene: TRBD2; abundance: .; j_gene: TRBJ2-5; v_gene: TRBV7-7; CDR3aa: CASSLASGGQETQYF; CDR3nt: TGTGCTAGCAGCTTGGCTAGCGGGGGCCAAGAGACCCAGTACTTC
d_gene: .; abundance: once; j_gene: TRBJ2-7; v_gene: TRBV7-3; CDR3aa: CASSSEVGQGYEQYF; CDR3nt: TGTGCCAGCAGCTCGGAGGTGGGGCAGGGCTACGAGCAGTACTTC
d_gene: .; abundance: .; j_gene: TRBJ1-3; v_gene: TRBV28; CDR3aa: CASSDTGTLSSGNTIYF; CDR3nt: TGTGCCAGCAGTGATACCGGGACTCTCAGCTCTGGAAACACCATATATTTT
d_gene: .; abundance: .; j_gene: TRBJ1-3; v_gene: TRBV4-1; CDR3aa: CASSQDRTISGNTIYF; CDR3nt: TGCGCCAGCAGCCAAGACAGGACAATCTCTGGAAACACCATATATTTT
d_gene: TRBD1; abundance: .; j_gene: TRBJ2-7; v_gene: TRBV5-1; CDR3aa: CASSLEDRAYEQYF; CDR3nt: TGCGCCAGCAGCTTGGAAGACAGGGCTTACGAGCAGTACTTC
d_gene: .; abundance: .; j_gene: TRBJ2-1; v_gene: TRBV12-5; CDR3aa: CASGLDPDPNNEQFF; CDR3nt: TGTGCTAGTGGTTTGGATCCGGACCCGAACAATGAGCAGTTCTTC
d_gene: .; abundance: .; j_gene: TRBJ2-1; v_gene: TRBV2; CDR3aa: CASSEAAGEAGNEQFF; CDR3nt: TGTGCCAGCAGTGAAGCAGCTGGGGAAGCGGGCAATGAGCAGTTCTTC
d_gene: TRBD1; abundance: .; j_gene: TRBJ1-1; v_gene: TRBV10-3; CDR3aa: CAISDRTGGTEAFF; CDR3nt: TGTGCCATCAGTGACAGGACAGGGGGAACTGAAGCTTTCTTT
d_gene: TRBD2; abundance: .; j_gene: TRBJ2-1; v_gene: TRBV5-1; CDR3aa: CASSPGTSGIDEQFF; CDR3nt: TGCGCCAGCAGCCCGGGGACTAGCGGGATAGATGAGCAGTTCTTC
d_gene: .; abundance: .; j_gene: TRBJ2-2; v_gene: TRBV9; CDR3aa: CASSVEVNTGELFF; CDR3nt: TGTGCCAGCAGCGTAGAAGTTAACACCGGGGAGCTGTTTTTT
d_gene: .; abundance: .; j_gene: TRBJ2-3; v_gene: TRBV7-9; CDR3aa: CASSLGFGNTDTQYF; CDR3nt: TGTGCCAGCAGCTTAGGGTTTGGGAACACAGATACGCAGTATTTT
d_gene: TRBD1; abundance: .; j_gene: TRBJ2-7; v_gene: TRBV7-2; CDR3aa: CASSATGGQSYEQYF; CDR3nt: TGTGCCAGCAGCGCCACAGGGGGCCAATCCTACGAGCAGTACTTC
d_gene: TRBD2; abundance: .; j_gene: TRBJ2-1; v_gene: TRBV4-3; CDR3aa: CASSQEWTSPYNEQFF; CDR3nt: TGCGCCAGCAGCCAAGAATGGACTAGCCCCTACAATGAGCAGTTCTTC
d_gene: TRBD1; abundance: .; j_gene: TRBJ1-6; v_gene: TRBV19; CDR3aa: CASSKPGQGPYSPLHF; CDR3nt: TGTGCCAGTAGTAAACCGGGACAGGGGCCTTATTCACCCCTCCACTTT
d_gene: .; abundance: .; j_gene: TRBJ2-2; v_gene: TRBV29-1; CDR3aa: CSVEAATGELFF; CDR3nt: TGCAGCGTTGAGGCCGCCACCGGGGAGCTGTTTTTT
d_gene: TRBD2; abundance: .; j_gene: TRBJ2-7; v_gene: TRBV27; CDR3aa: CASSFGGGTYEQYF; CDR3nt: TGTGCCAGCAGTTTCGGGGGAGGGACCTACGAGCAGTACTTC
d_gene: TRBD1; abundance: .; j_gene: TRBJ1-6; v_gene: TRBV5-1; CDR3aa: CASSTGTGSSPLHF; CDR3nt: TGCGCCAGCAGTACCGGGACAGGAAGTTCACCCCTCCACTTT
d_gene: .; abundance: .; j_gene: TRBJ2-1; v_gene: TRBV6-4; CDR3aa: CASSEVGGYNEQFF; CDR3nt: TGTGCCAGCAGTGAGGTAGGGGGATACAATGAGCAGTTCTTC
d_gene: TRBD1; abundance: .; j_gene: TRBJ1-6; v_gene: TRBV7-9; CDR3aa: CASSWGQDNSPLHF; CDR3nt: TGTGCCAGCAGCTGGGGACAGGATAATTCACCCCTCCACTTT
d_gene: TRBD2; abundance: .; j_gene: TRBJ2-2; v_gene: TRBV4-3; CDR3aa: CASSQAFLADIGELFF; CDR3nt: TGCGCCAGCAGCCAAGCCTTTCTAGCGGACATCGGGGAGCTGTTTTTT
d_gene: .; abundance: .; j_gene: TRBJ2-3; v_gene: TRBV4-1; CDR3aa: CASSQGFAPETDTQYF; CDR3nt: TGCGCCAGCAGCCAAGGTTTCGCACCAGAAACAGATACGCAGTATTTT
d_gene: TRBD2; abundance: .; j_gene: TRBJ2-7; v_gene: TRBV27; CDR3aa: CASSLSASGTYEQYF; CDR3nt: TGTGCCAGCAGTCTTAGCGCTAGCGGAACCTACGAGCAGTACTTC
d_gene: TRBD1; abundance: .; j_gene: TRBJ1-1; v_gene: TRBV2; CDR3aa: CASSFQWGQSSNTEAFF; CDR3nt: TGTGCCAGCAGCTTCCAATGGGGACAGTCCTCGAACACTGAAGCTTTCTTT
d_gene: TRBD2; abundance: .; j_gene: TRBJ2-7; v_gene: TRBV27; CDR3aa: CASSSVQTSGRLDEQYF; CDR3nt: TGTGCCAGCAGTTCCGTTCAGACTAGCGGGAGGTTAGACGAGCAGTACTTC
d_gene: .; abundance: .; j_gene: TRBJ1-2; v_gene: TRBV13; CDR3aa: CASSGRLYGYTF; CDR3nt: TGTGCCAGCAGCGGCCGGCTCTATGGCTACACCTTC
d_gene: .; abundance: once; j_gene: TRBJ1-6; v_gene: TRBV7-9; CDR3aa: CASSFDNSPLHF; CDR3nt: TGTGCCAGCAGCTTTGATAATTCACCCCTCCACTTT
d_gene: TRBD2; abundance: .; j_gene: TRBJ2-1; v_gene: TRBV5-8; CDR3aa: CASSPLAGVEQFF; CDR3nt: TGTGCCAGCAGCCCCTTGGCGGGGGTTGAGCAGTTCTTC
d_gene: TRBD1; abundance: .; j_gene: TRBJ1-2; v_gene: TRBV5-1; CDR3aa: CASSQILTGGDGYTF; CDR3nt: TGCGCCAGCAGCCAAATTCTGACAGGGGGCGATGGCTACACCTTC
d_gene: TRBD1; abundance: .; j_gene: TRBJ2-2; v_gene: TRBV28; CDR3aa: CASSLSRQGTGELFF; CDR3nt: TGTGCCAGCAGTCTCAGTCGACAGGGGACCGGGGAGCTGTTTTTT
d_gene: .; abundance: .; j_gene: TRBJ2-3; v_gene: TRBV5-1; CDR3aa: CASSLLGPGTDTQYF; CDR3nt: TGCGCCAGCAGCTTGTTAGGCCCGGGGACAGATACGCAGTATTTT
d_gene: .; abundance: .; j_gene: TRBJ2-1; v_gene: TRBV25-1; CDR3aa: CASSRNEQFF; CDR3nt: TGTGCCAGCAGTCGTAATGAGCAGTTCTTC
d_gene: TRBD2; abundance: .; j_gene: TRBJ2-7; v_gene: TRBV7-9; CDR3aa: CASSRQTSGRFHEQYF; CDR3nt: TGTGCCAGCAGCCGACAGACTAGCGGGAGGTTCCACGAGCAGTACTTC
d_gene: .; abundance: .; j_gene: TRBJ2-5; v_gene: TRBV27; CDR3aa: CASSLRGGFQETQYF; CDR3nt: TGTGCCAGCAGTTTACGTGGTGGTTTCCAAGAGACCCAGTACTTC
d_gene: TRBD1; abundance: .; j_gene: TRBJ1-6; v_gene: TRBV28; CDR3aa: CASSLGRQGSSYNSPLHF; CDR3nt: TGTGCCAGCAGTTTGGGTCGACAGGGGAGCTCCTATAATTCACCCCTCCACTTT
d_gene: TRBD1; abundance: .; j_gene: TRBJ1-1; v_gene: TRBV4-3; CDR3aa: CASSYRGGDTEAFF; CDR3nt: TGCGCCAGCAGCTACAGGGGAGGGGACACTGAAGCTTTCTTT